A selection of T cell receptor beta chains follows, all from one sample in a study of T cell repertoires in cytomegalovirus infection. TCRdb re-derived calls from the reads in MiXCR, one entry per CDR3 protein. The data show about 400,000 distinct CDR3 sequences, 15% to 20% seen once. What was sequenced was PBMCs. All receptors derive from a human donor in good health (CMV status not recorded). Some clones in this sample may be carry-over from other donors' samples. Both conserved end residues are part of each CDR3. D genes are given only for firm matches. Clone size is not always given. Where it is, it says once, few, many or a class for expanded clones.

d_call j_call v_call clone_size cdr3_aa cdr3_nt
NA TRBJ1-2 TRBV18 few CASSPGVQGWGYTF TGTGCCAGCTCACCAGGAGTACAGGGATGGGGCTACACCTTC
NA TRBJ1-5 TRBV7-2 many CASSPSGGLPQHF TGTGCCAGCAGTCCCTCCGGGGGGCTGCCCCAGCATTTT
NA TRBJ2-7 TRBV2 NA CASSERGAYEQYF TGTGCCAGCAGTGAAAGGGGGGCTTACGAGCAGTACTTC
NA TRBJ1-1 TRBV5-4 many CASRLGGGTEAFF TGTGCCAGCAGGCTGGGAGGGGGCACTGAAGCTTTCTTT
TRBD1 TRBJ1-5 TRBV6-6 NA CASSNRGYSNQPQHF TGTGCCAGCAGCAACAGGGGGTATAGCAATCAGCCCCAGCATTTT
NA TRBJ2-4 TRBV11-2 many CASSLGGTRDIQYF TGTGCCAGCAGCTTAGGCGGGACGAGAGACATTCAGTACTTC
NA TRBJ1-5 TRBV28 few CASQQGGSNQPQHF TGTGCCAGTCAGCAAGGGGGGAGCAATCAGCCCCAGCATTTT
NA TRBJ2-4 TRBV7-2 many CASSLIALAKNIQYF TGTGCCAGCAGCTTAATAGCTTTAGCCAAAAACATTCAGTACTTC
NA TRBJ1-5 TRBV12-3/TRBV12-4 many CASSFSYGTEHNQPQHF TGTGCCAGCAGTTTTAGCTACGGTACAGAACACAATCAGCCCCAGCATTTT
NA TRBJ2-7 TRBV4-3 NA CASSQAGTGWYEQYF TGCGCCAGCAGCCAAGCGGGAACGGGATGGTACGAGCAGTACTTC
NA TRBJ2-3 TRBV7-6 many CASSQSGRDTQYF TGTGCCAGCAGCCAGAGCGGGCGGGATACGCAGTATTTT
NA TRBJ1-3 TRBV7-6 NA CASSWRGSSSGNTIYF TGTGCCAGCAGCTGGAGGGGCTCGAGCTCTGGAAACACCATATATTTT
NA TRBJ2-5 TRBV12-5 NA CASGLVGAGETQYF TGTGCTAGTGGTTTGGTGGGAGCGGGAGAGACCCAGTACTTC
TRBD1 TRBJ1-2 TRBV12-3/TRBV12-4 NA CASSLSLQGLGYTF TGTGCCAGCAGTTTGTCCCTACAGGGGCTTGGCTACACCTTC
NA TRBJ1-4 TRBV28 many CASSLGATQGEKLFF TGTGCCAGCAGTTTAGGAGCCACACAAGGGGAAAAACTGTTTTTT
NA TRBJ1-4 TRBV27 NA CASSPDRYTTNEKLFF TGTGCCAGCAGTCCAGATAGGTACACAACTAATGAAAAACTGTTTTTT
TRBD1 TRBJ2-7 TRBV7-2 few CASSQTLGTDSYEQYF TGTGCCAGCAGCCAGACCTTGGGGACAGACTCCTACGAGCAGTACTTC
NA TRBJ1-5 TRBV28 few CASRGGGGSSNQPQHF TGTGCCAGCAGGGGGGGGGGGGGCTCTAGCAATCAGCCCCAGCATTTT
TRBD1 TRBJ2-6 TRBV19 NA CASSPGTGDSGANVLTF TGTGCCAGTAGCCCCGGGACAGGAGACTCTGGGGCCAACGTCCTGACTTTC
TRBD1 TRBJ1-6 TRBV7-6 many CASSLQGEGNSPLHF TGTGCCAGCAGCCTACAGGGGGAAGGGAATTCACCCCTCCACTTT
NA TRBJ1-1 TRBV7-8 many CASSARWGIDTEAFF TGTGCCAGCAGCGCCAGGTGGGGAATTGACACTGAAGCTTTCTTT
NA TRBJ2-3 TRBV7-9 few CASSLGRVEGTDTQYF TGTGCCAGCAGCTTAGGCAGGGTCGAGGGTACAGATACGCAGTATTTT
NA TRBJ2-6 TRBV7-8 NA CASSLDYSGANVLTF TGTGCCAGCAGCTTAGATTACTCTGGGGCCAACGTCCTGACTTTC
NA TRBJ2-1 TRBV7-2 many CASSLAAVGYNEQFF TGTGCCAGCAGCTTAGCGGCTGTGGGCTACAATGAGCAGTTCTTC
TRBD2 TRBJ2-5 TRBV9 NA CASSVEGGSGRAQYF TGTGCCAGCAGCGTAGAGGGGGGGTCCGGGAGGGCCCAGTACTTC
NA TRBJ1-1 TRBV15 NA CAATGQRNTEAFF TGTGCCGCGACGGGGCAGAGAAACACTGAAGCTTTCTTT
NA TRBJ1-2 TRBV18 NA CASSPSIQSGYGYTF TGTGCCAGCTCACCCTCAATTCAATCGGGGTATGGCTACACCTTC
NA TRBJ2-2 TRBV12-3/TRBV12-4 many CASSPYSTGELFF TGTGCCAGCAGCCCGTACTCCACCGGGGAGCTGTTTTTT
NA TRBJ2-1 TRBV7-8 many CASSPPGNSYNEQFF TGTGCCAGCAGCCCCCCCGGGAACTCCTACAATGAGCAGTTCTTC
NA TRBJ2-1 TRBV7-9 many CASSLGTNHNEQFF TGTGCCAGCAGCTTAGGGACTAACCACAATGAGCAGTTCTTC
NA TRBJ2-1 TRBV6-1 NA CASSGSAGSAYNEQFF TGTGCCAGCAGTGGGTCGGCGGGGTCGGCCTACAATGAGCAGTTCTTC
NA TRBJ2-3 TRBV18 many CASSPGGVADTQYF TGTGCCAGCTCACCGGGGGGAGTAGCAGATACGCAGTATTTT
TRBD1 TRBJ2-7 TRBV7-9 NA CASSFSTGGSYEQYF TGTGCCAGCAGCTTTTCCACAGGGGGGTCCTACGAGCAGTACTTC
TRBD1 TRBJ1-2 TRBV15 few CATSRATGVNYGYTF TGTGCCACCAGCAGAGCCACAGGGGTAAACTATGGCTACACCTTC
TRBD1 TRBJ2-7 TRBV7-7 few CASSLGQGANYEQYF TGTGCCAGCAGCTTAGGGCAGGGGGCGAACTACGAGCAGTACTTC
NA TRBJ2-3 TRBV20-1 NA CSAKRASSTDTQYF TGCAGTGCTAAAAGGGCTAGCAGCACAGATACGCAGTATTTT
NA TRBJ1-5 TRBV7-2 many CASSLDNQPQHF TGTGCCAGCAGCTTGGATAATCAGCCCCAGCATTTT
NA TRBJ2-2 TRBV4-1 NA CASSQDGNTGELFF TGCGCCAGCAGCCAAGATGGCAACACCGGGGAGCTGTTTTTT
NA TRBJ2-1 TRBV4-3 few CASSQESSWNYNEQFF TGCGCCAGCAGCCAAGAGTCCTCCTGGAACTACAATGAGCAGTTCTTC
NA TRBJ1-6 TRBV20-1 few CSAKRQAPDSPLHF TGCAGTGCCAAGAGACAGGCCCCAGATTCACCCCTCCACTTT
NA TRBJ2-5 TRBV5-1 NA CASSGGSQETQYF TGCGCCAGCAGCGGGGGCTCGCAAGAGACCCAGTACTTC